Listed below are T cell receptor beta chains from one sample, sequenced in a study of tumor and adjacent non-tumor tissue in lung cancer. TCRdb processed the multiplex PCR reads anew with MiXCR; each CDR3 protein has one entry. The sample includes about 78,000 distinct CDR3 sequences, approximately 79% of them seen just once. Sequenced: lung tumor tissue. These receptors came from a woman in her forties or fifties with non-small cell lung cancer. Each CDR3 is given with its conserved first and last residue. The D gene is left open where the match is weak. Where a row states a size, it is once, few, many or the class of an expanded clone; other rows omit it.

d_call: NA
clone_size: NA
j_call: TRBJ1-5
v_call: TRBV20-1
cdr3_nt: TGCAGTGCTAGGGCCCCTACAGGGTTCGGCAATCAGCCCCACCATTTT
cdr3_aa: CSARAPTGFGNQPHHF

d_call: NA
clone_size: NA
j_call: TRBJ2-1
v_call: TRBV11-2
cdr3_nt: TGTTCTAGCAGCATGGGACACTACCAGCAGTTCTTC
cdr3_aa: CSSSMGHYQQFF

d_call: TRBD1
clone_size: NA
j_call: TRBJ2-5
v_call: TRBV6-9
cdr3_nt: TGTGTCTGCAGTCAATCCGGACAGGGCCTCCAAGAGACCCAGTACTTC
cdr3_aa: CVCSQSGQGLQETQYF

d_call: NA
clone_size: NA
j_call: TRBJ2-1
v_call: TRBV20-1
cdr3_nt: TGCAGTGCCCCGATTAGCAGGAGGGCCTATGAGCAGTTCTTC
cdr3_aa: CSAPISRRAYEQFF

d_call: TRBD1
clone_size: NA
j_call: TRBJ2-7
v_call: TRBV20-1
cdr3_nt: TGCAATGCATCCGGGGGGACAGGGTTCCACGAGCAGTACTTC
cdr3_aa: CNASGGTGFHEQYF

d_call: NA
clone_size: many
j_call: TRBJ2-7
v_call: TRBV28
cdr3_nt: TGTGCCAGCAGGAATACAGGGAACGAGCAGTACTTC
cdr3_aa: CASRNTGNEQYF

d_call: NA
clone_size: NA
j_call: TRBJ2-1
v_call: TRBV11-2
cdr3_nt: TGTGCCAACAATAAAGGGAGAGGGGGCTACAATGAGCAGTTCTTC
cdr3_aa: CANNKGRGGYNEQFF

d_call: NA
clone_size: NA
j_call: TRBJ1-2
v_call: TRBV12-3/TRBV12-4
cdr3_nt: TGTGCCGGCAGTTTGGAGGGACTTCATGGCTACACCTTC
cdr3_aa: CAGSLEGLHGYTF

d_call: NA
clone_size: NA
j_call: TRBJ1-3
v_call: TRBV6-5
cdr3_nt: TGTGTCAGCAGTTTTACCGGGCCGAAAGGCCGCACCATATATTTT
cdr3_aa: CVSSFTGPKGRTIYF

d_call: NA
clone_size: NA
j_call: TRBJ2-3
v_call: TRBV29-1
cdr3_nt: TGCAGCGCGAGGGCGGGGTTTCTCACAGATACGCAGTATTTT
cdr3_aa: CSARAGFLTDTQYF